What follows are 10 T cell receptor beta chains derived from one specimen sequenced in a study of OX40 agonist ivuxolimab in advanced cancers. Measured with immunoSEQ multiplex PCR; TCRdb has only the in-frame clones, and not every one. Altogether more than 25,000 clones are present, 65% to 75% being singletons, with the ten largest covering around 12%. This specimen was CD4+ or CD8+ T cells sorted from blood, taken in a trial of the OX40 agonist ivuxolimab. These TCRs come from an adult with an advanced solid tumor such as melanoma, head and neck, liver or kidney cancer.

The rearrangement links TRBV29-1 to TRBJ1-2; no definite D call. The V and J ends lost 3 bases and 3 bases respectively, with 11 bases between them. The germline V gene has CDR1 SQVTM and CDR2 ANQGSEA. The CDR3 consists of 13 residues. CDR3 nucleotide sequence: TGCAGCGTTGATATCGGCGGGGACTATGGCTACACCTTC. Encoded protein: CSVDIGGDYGYTF.

The rearrangement uses TRBV7-9 and TRBJ2-4; TRBD1 or TRBD2 may be the D gene (6 bases each). V gave up 4 bases and J gave up 2 bases, with 15 bases separating them. There are 16 residues in the CDR3. CDR1 is SEHNR and CDR2 is FQNEAQ in the germline V gene (reference sequence). The CDR3 reads CASSSWGAMTKNIQYF. The CDR3 DNA is TGTGCCAGCAGCTCATGGGGGGCTATGACCAAAAACATTCAGTACTTC.

The chain has TRBV5-4 and TRBJ1-2; a weak D match, TRBD1 (5 bases). This CDR3 spans 16 amino acids. Per germline, CDR1 SGHNT and CDR2 YYREEE (reference sequence). V dropped 0 bases and J dropped 1 base, with 13 bases sitting between them. The CDR3 loop reads CASSLAGAGSNYGYTF. CDR3 DNA: TGTGCCAGCAGCTTGGCCGGGGCAGGGAGTAACTATGGCTACACCTTC.

The chain joins TRBV19 to TRBJ2-2; 10 bases fit TRBD1. The V gene end was trimmed by 5 bases and the J gene end by 4 bases; junction bases not matched to a gene: 7. CDR3 size: 16 residues. Germline V lookup: CDR1 LNHDA, CDR2 SQIVND (reference sequence). The CDR3 DNA reads TGTGCCAGTAGTGGACCCGGGACAGGGGCCACCGGGGAGCTGTTTTTT. Its protein is CASSGPGTGATGELFF.

CDR3 sequence (DNA): TGTGCCAGCTCCGGGGACAGGAACACTGAAGCTTTCTTT. Amino acid sequence: CASSGDRNTEAFF. The chain couples TRBV18 to TRBJ1-1, with 7 bases aligning to TRBD1. The CDR3 is made up of 13 amino acids. With 6 bases clipped from V and 1 base from J, the junction kept 2 bases outside the gene matches. Per germline, CDR1 KGHSH and CDR2 LQKENI.

The J gene is TRBJ2-5, the V gene TRBV5-1; TRBD1 agrees at 8 bases. CDR1 and CDR2 (germline): SGHRS, YFSETQ. The trim removed 0 bases at V and 5 bases at J, leaving 3 bases unmatched. This CDR3 is built from 14 residues. In DNA form, the CDR3 reads TGCGCCAGCAGCTTGGCCAGGGGGCGTGAGACCCAGTACTTC. Translated, it gives CASSLARGRETQYF.

The V call is TRBV7-8, the J call TRBJ2-1; TRBD1 or TRBD2 may be the D gene (5 bases each). The V gene's germline CDR1 is SGHVS and CDR2 FQNEAQ. CDR3 length: 15 residues. The ends were cut back, 5 bases at V and 7 bases at J, with 18 bases in the middle. The CDR3 here is CASSSRGPSVNEQFF. CDR3 nucleotide sequence: TGTGCCAGCAGCAGCCGGGGACCTTCTGTGAATGAGCAGTTCTTC. The variable domain in full, completed from reference TRBV7-8 and TRBJ2-1, reads GAGVSQSPRYKVAKRGQDVALRCDPISGHVSLFWYQQALGQGPEFLTYFQNEAQLDKSGLPSDRFFAERPEGSVSTLKIQRTQQEDSAVYLCASSSRGPSVNEQFFGPGTRLTVL.

The V call is TRBV6-5, the J call TRBJ1-1; 8 bases align to TRBD1. This CDR3 contains 13 residues. V lost 5 bases, J lost 6 bases, and 5 bases stayed unmatched. CDR1 and CDR2 from the germline V gene are MNHEY and SVGAGI. Here the CDR3 DNA reads TGTGCCAGCAGTCGGACAGGGATCCCTGAAGCTTTCTTT. Translating gives CASSRTGIPEAFF.

This chain connects TRBV7-9 to TRBJ2-2; no firm D call. This CDR3 contains 10 residues. Trimming stripped 1 base from V and 9 bases from J, with 0 bases between. Germline CDR1 is SEHNR and CDR2 is FQNEAQ (reference sequence). In DNA form, the CDR3 reads TGTGCCAGCAGCTTAGGGGAGCTGTTTTTT. This codes for CASSLGELFF.

The chain recombines TRBV6-6 with TRBJ2-1; TRBD1 or TRBD2 may be the D gene (6 bases each). V lost 8 bases and J lost 3, with 17 bases in between. There are 15 residues in the CDR3. From germline, CDR1 is MNHNY and CDR2 SVGAGI (reference sequence). CDR3 region: CASSGGRGSYNEQFF. Here the CDR3 DNA reads TGTGCCAGCTCCGGGGGCCGAGGTAGCTACAATGAGCAGTTCTTC.